What follows are 18 T cell receptor beta chains derived from one specimen sequenced in a study of T cells after yellow fever vaccination (dated by TCRdb to about 2019). Read against the paper, the sample's treatment or condition label means: live attenuated yellow fever vaccine strain. Receptor amplification or capture employed 5' RACE. Sequencing relied on an Illumina HiSeq 2500. Using fastp at Q25 and MiXCR, TCRdb reprocessed the public reads and kept productive beta chains. Each entry is one CDR3 protein sequence, shown with its most common DNA and genes. The sample includes some 500,000 distinct CDR3 sequences, with roughly 14% observed a single time. The ten largest clonotypes hold over 13% of the sample. The material sequenced was PBMCs, taken on the day of the yellow fever booster vaccination. These receptor sequences come from a man younger than 40 who received the YFV17D yellow fever vaccine.

This clonotype was recorded a few times. The gene calls are TRBV5-5 and TRBJ2-7; TRBD1 aligns across 8 bases. The length of the CDR3 is 15 residues. Germline loops: CDR1 SGHKS, CDR2 YYEKEE (reference sequence). After removal of 0 bases from V and 4 bases from J, the junction contained 6 bases not matched to a gene. The CDR3 DNA reads as TGTGCCAGCAGCTTGGGGACAGGGCTGATATACGAGCAGTACTTC. Encoded protein: CASSLGTGLIYEQYF.

The V and J genes are TRBV1 and TRBJ2-1; TRBD2, as called in the table, went unchecked against the DNA. TRBV1 is a pseudogene locus. The CDR3 is 19 amino acids. CDR3 in DNA: TGCACCAGCAGCCAAGTCGCAGAAACCGGGACTAGCCCCTACAATGAGCAGTTCTTC. Translation: CTSSQVAETGTSPYNEQFF.

This clonotype occurred many times. The chain is built from TRBV7-9 and TRBJ1-2; no clear D. Germline values: CDR1 SEHNR, CDR2 FQNEAQ (reference sequence). The CDR3 covers 12 residues. The CDR3 spells CASLSEKYGYTF. The CDR3 region has the DNA TGTGCTAGCCTATCCGAAAAATATGGCTACACCTTC.

Comment on this clonotype: A read error is likely, as this CDR3 ends without the conserved phenylalanine or tryptophan. The V gene is TRBV7-2, the J gene TRBJ2-7, with 8 bases matching TRBD2. The germline V gene has CDR1 SGHTA and CDR2 FQGNSA. Trimming cost V 5 bases and J 2 bases; bases outside gene matches: 8. The CDR3 contains 15 residues. DNA of the CDR3: TGTGCCAGCAGCCCCAGCGGGAGCATTACCTACGAGCAGTACTCC. Residues: CASSPSGSITYEQYS.

The V call is TRBV9, the J call TRBJ1-1, with D unresolved. Germline CDR1 and CDR2: SGDLS and YYNGEE. This CDR3 has 13 residues. V lost 4 bases and J lost 3, with 10 bases in between. The CDR3 DNA reads TGTGCCAGCAGCAGGGCACCTGACACTGAAGCTTTCTTT. Translation: CASSRAPDTEAFF.

This clonotype was seen only a few times. This rearrangement joins TRBV6-1 to TRBJ2-7; 9 bases align to TRBD2. The CDR3 is 14 residues long. The junction had 4 bases not matched to a gene; V was cut back by 4 bases and J by 3 bases. The germline gives CDR1 MNHNS, CDR2 SASEGT. CDR3 region: CASSVAGEDYEQYF. The DNA of the CDR3 is TGTGCCAGCAGTGTAGCGGGAGAAGACTACGAGCAGTACTTC.

This clonotype was seen a handful of times. V is TRBV27 and J is TRBJ2-7; TRBD2 might be the D (7 bases). CDR1 and CDR2 from the germline V gene are MNHEY and SMNVEV (reference sequence). The CDR3 covers 15 residues. The germline V and J ends were trimmed by 5 bases and 2 bases, with 16 bases remaining between them. The CDR3 here is CASSLGGLPTYEQYF. In DNA, the CDR3 is TGTGCCAGCAGTCTAGGGGGACTACCGACCTACGAGCAGTACTTC.

At least ten counts were recorded for this clonotype. The V and J genes are TRBV20-1 and TRBJ2-7; D remains ambiguous. Germline-derived CDR1 and CDR2 are DFQATT and SNEGSKA (reference sequence). V lost 0 bases to trimming and J lost 1 base, with 10 bases between them. The CDR3 spans 14 residues. This CDR3 is CSARDHLGSYEQYF. Written as DNA, the CDR3 is TGCAGTGCTAGAGATCATTTGGGATCCTACGAGCAGTACTTC.

This clonotype has more than one count but fewer than ten. The chain couples TRBV5-1 to TRBJ1-4; D uncertain. The CDR3 is 12 residues long. V was pared by 1 base and J by 9 bases, with 7 bases between. Per the germline V gene, CDR1 is SGHRS and CDR2 is YFSETQ. The CDR3 DNA is TGCGCCAGCAGCTTGATGGGGAAAAAACTGTTTTTT. Translation gives CASSLMGKKLFF.

This clonotype was detected a few times. The chain is built from TRBV12-3 or TRBV12-4 and TRBJ2-5; D tentatively fits TRBD1 or TRBD2 (5 bases each). The V end was cut by 4 bases, the J end by 0 bases, with 15 bases between. The CDR3 length is 16 residues. The CDR3 coding sequence is TGTGCCAGCAGTTCCGGGGCTAGTGCGTACCAAGAGACCCAGTACTTC. This gives the protein CASSSGASAYQETQYF.

The J gene is TRBJ1-1, the V gene TRBV5-1; 7 positions agree with TRBD1. The CDR3 has 16 residues. The germline CDR1 and CDR2 sequences are SGHRS and YFSETQ. V was clipped by 3 bases and J by 1 base; unmatched bases: 9. The CDR3 DNA reads as TGCGCCAGCAGCTCGTCGGGACAGCTCAAGAACACTGAAGCTTTCTTT. Translated, it gives CASSSSGQLKNTEAFF.

This clonotype was detected only a few times. The chain recombines TRBV5-5 with TRBJ2-7, with 7 bases identical to TRBD2. Trimming took 4 bases from V and 0 from J; bases not matched to a gene: 10. This CDR3 has 16 residues. The germline CDR1 and CDR2 sequences are SGHKS and YYEKEE (reference sequence). The CDR3 DNA follows: TGTGCCAGCAGCCTATTTAGCGGGTTCACCTCCTACGAGCAGTACTTC. Translated, it gives CASSLFSGFTSYEQYF. The complete variable domain, with remaining parts taken from reference TRBV5-5 and TRBJ2-7, reads DAGVTQSPTHLIKTRGQQVTLRCSPISGHKSVSWYQQVLGQGPQFIFQYYEKEERGRGNFPDRFSARQFPNYSSELNVNALLLGDSALYLCASSLFSGFTSYEQYFGPGTRLTVT.

V and J are TRBV20-1 and TRBJ2-7; D is perhaps TRBD1 (5 bases). The V end was cut by 3 bases, the J end by 0 bases, with 15 bases between. This CDR3 spans 15 amino acids. Germline V gene sequence: CDR1 DFQATT, CDR2 SNEGSKA (reference sequence). This chain's CDR3 is CSASDDTGTSYEQYF. The CDR3 nucleotides read TGCAGTGCTAGTGATGACACAGGAACCTCCTACGAGCAGTACTTC.

This clonotype was picked up a small number of times. The chain recombines TRBV20-1 with TRBJ2-1, with TRBD2 as a possible D gene (5 bases). Germline V gene data show CDR1 as DFQATT and CDR2 as SNEGSKA (reference sequence). The CDR3 runs to 14 residues. The V end was cut by 3 bases, the J end by 7 bases, with 16 bases between. The CDR3 is CSARGSKTGNEQFF. CDR3 DNA sequence: TGCAGTGCTAGGGGAAGCAAGACGGGGAATGAGCAGTTCTTC.

Only a few counts were recorded for this clonotype. The rearrangement joins TRBV12-3 or TRBV12-4 to TRBJ2-2, with D maybe TRBD1 (6 bases). V was trimmed by 7 bases and J by 6 bases, leaving 21 bases between them. The CDR3 totals 16 residues. The CDR3 is CASTSLGRGDAGELFF. As DNA, the CDR3 is TGTGCCAGCACAAGCCTAGGCAGGGGCGACGCCGGGGAGCTGTTTTTT.

This clonotype showed up just a few times. This sequence joins TRBV5-1 and TRBJ1-1, with 7 bases lining up with TRBD1. The CDR3 has 17 amino acids. The V gene end was trimmed by 0 bases and the J gene end by 0 bases; junction bases not matched to a gene: 8. Germline CDR1 is SGHRS and CDR2 is YFSETQ. The CDR3: CASSLVPGTALNTEAFF. In DNA, the CDR3 is TGCGCCAGCAGCTTGGTCCCTGGGACAGCTTTGAACACTGAAGCTTTCTTT.

V and J are TRBV19 and TRBJ2-7; 7 bases align to TRBD1. Losses at the gene ends were 10 bases for V and 6 bases for J; bases not matched to a gene: 6. The CDR3 runs to 11 residues. Germline V gives CDR1 LNHDA, CDR2 SQIVND (reference sequence). CDR3: CATKGAREQYF. As DNA, the CDR3 is TGTGCCACCAAGGGGGCCCGCGAGCAGTACTTC.

The rearrangement links TRBV27 to TRBJ2-7, with D possibly matching TRBD1 (8 bases). CDR3 length: 14 amino acids. The ends were cut back, 7 bases at V and 3 bases at J, with 16 bases in the middle. Germline values: CDR1 MNHEY, CDR2 SMNVEV (reference sequence). CDR3 amino acids: CASNNRGGLYEQYF. CDR3 nucleotides: TGTGCCAGCAATAACAGGGGGGGCCTCTACGAGCAGTACTTC.